This TCR beta chain appears in the sequencing data of a study of cytomegalovirus exposure and HLA in healthy donors. Points from the study as a whole: Follow-up analysis later connected one missense variant in DCLRE1C with trimming of TCR beta V- and J-genes.

PCR used 60 Vbeta primers and 13 Jbeta primers. Here immunoSEQ multiplex PCR was the method, and the copy in TCRdb shows in-frame clones only, minus some. The top ten clones hold less than 0.9% of a sample with about 170,000 clones, around 78% of them seen once. This CDR3 region has 15 residues. Germline V gives CDR1 LGHNA, CDR2 YSLEER. The V segment lost 1 base and the J segment 5 bases; nucleotides outside the gene matches: 7. Of note for this clone: Its antigen is currently unknown.

Specimen: PBMCs. This receptor was identified in a female donor in good health and CMV-seronegative. This chain joins TRBV4-3 and TRBJ2-5; TRBD2 aligns across 7 bases. This CDR3 is CASSQGPRGVETQYF. The CDR3 nucleotides are TGCGCCAGCAGCCAAGGGCCTCGGGGGGTTGAGACCCAGTACTTC.